A single sample gave rise to the 2 T cell receptor beta chains below, sequenced in a study of blood T cell repertoires in COVID-19. Measured with immunoSEQ multiplex PCR; TCRdb has only the in-frame clones, and not every one. The sample lists about 240,000 clones, around four fifths occurring once. Sequences were obtained from peripheral blood. These receptors came from a woman aged 55-75 years with active or convalescent COVID-19.

This rearrangement joins TRBV6-2 or TRBV6-3 to TRBJ1-2; D gene ambiguous. The CDR3 sequence is 13 residues long. V was pared by 2 bases and J by 8 bases, with 12 bases between. Germline V CDR1 and CDR2: MNHEY, SVGEGT. CDR3 DNA: TGTGCCAGCAGTTACGGCGAACGGCGGGGCTACACCTTC. Translated: CASSYGERRGYTF.

The chain links TRBV6-5 to TRBJ1-3, with 7 bases matching TRBD1. Unmatched junction bases numbered 10, after V lost 4 bases and J lost 4 bases. The germline V gene encodes CDR1 MNHEY and CDR2 SVGAGI. CDR3 length equals 16 residues. The CDR3 region has the DNA TGTGCCAGCAGTTGGGCTCCCACAGGGGCAGGAAACACCATATATTTT. Translating gives CASSWAPTGAGNTIYF.